This T cell receptor (beta chain) was found in a study of human T cells and chemical hapten exposure. The overall study: Among samples, TCR yields varied mainly because of small differences in pooled library volume.

The CDR3 runs 15 residues. Germline CDR1 reads MDHEN; CDR2 reads SYDVKM. Trimming left V 8 bases short and J 0 bases short, with 14 bases between. What the library attached to individual cDNA molecules were unique molecular identifiers. Each CDR3 protein gets one entry after TCRdb re-called the RACE reads with MiXCR. The table lists approximately 80,000 distinct CDR3 sequences, about 10% of them singletons, with about 4.2% in the top ten. Time point specified: patch test 1, 2 weeks after DPC sensitization. Treatment of the sample: therapeutic diphenylcyclopropenone sensitization with weekly scalp DPC.

The genes are TRBV28 and TRBJ2-1; either TRBD1 or TRBD2 may fit D (5 bases each). The receptor was isolated from a woman between 45 and 65 years old with alopecia areata. Some clones in this sample may be carry-over from other donors' samples. Sample: whole blood, taken in connection with sensitization to the hapten diphenylcyclopropenone (DPC). CDR3 loop: CASVGVGSSYNEQFF. The DNA of the CDR3 is TGTGCCAGCGTGGGGGTAGGAAGCTCCTACAATGAGCAGTTCTTC.